This entry features one T cell receptor beta chain sequence. This CDR3 contains 15 residues. Germline V gene lookup returns CDR1 SGHDN and CDR2 FVKESK. V lost 5 bases and J lost 2, with 10 bases in between. This sample stems from a study of blood T cell repertoires in COVID-19. Original processing methods: Amplification of reference gene primers was used by the study to estimate nucleated cell counts. The assay was immunoSEQ multiplex PCR, and TCRdb's table has in-frame clones only and misses some. V, J and clone size derive from that table, while D and trimming were established from the DNA sequence. The data show 40,000 to 45,000 clones, 75% to 90% seen once.

The sequenced sample consisted of peripheral blood. The receptor comes from a man in his fifties with active COVID-19. The gene calls are TRBV14 and TRBJ2-6; D perhaps matches TRBD2 (6 bases). The CDR3 sequence: CASSAREAGANVLTF. In DNA, the CDR3 is TGTGCCAGCAGCGCCAGGGAGGCTGGGGCCAACGTCCTGACTTTC.